This is a list of T cell receptor beta chains from one sample in a study of shared clonotypes between healthy human individuals. Only in-frame clones appear in the TCRdb table, and some are missing; sequencing was by immunoSEQ multiplex PCR. The sample yields about 2.1 million clones, 93% seen once. The specimen was naive CD8+ T cells from PBMCs. Receptors originate from a man aged 18 to 30 in good health. Some clones in this sample may be carry-over from other donors' samples. The CDR3 runs from the conserved cysteine through the conserved F or W. The D gene is left open where the match is weak. Size is omitted from some rows. Given values are once, few, many or a class for expanded clones.

>TRBJ2-1|TRBV7-9|.|.
CASSQIQINEQFF
TGTGCCAGCAGCCAAATTCAAATAAATGAGCAGTTCTTC
>TRBJ2-7|TRBV29-1|.|.
CSVEDPGYEQYF
TGCAGCGTTGAAGATCCCGGGTACGAGCAGTACTTC
>TRBJ1-5|TRBV6-1|.|.
CASSESVLLGQPQHF
TGTGCCAGCAGTGAATCCGTCCTACTGGGTCAGCCCCAGCATTTT
>TRBJ2-7|TRBV4-3|.|.
CASSQDEGSYYEQYF
TGCGCCAGCAGCCAAGATGAGGGCAGCTACTACGAGCAGTACTTC
>TRBJ2-3|TRBV5-4|.|.
CASSLRQGFRTDTQYF
TGTGCCAGCAGCTTGAGGCAGGGTTTCAGGACAGATACGCAGTATTTT
>TRBJ1-3|TRBV6-6|TRBD1|.
CASSYDRVGNTIYF
TGTGCCAGCAGTTACGACAGGGTTGGAAACACCATATATTTT
>TRBJ2-2|TRBV6-5|TRBD2|.
CASSRLAGEAGELFF
TGTGCCAGCAGTAGACTAGCGGGAGAGGCCGGGGAGCTGTTTTTT
>TRBJ2-7|TRBV6-5|TRBD2|.
CASSYPSGAQYF
TGTGCCAGCAGTTACCCTAGCGGGGCGCAGTACTTC
>TRBJ2-5|TRBV12-5|.|.
CASGNDRDQETQYF
TGTGCTAGTGGAAACGACAGAGACCAAGAGACCCAGTACTTC
>TRBJ1-5|TRBV15|TRBD1|.
CATSRDRGQGAWRNQPQHF
TGTGCCACCAGCAGAGACCGCGGACAGGGGGCTTGGCGCAATCAGCCCCAGCATTTT
>TRBJ2-2|TRBV4-1|.|.
CASSQKEQPNTGELFF
TGCGCCAGCAGCCAAAAAGAACAGCCAAACACCGGGGAGCTGTTTTTT
>TRBJ2-1|TRBV9|TRBD2|.
CASSALADHNEQFF
TGTGCCAGCAGCGCCCTAGCGGATCACAATGAGCAGTTCTTC
>TRBJ1-1|TRBV6-5|TRBD1|.
CASSYDRVLNTEAFF
TGTGCCAGCAGTTACGACAGGGTCTTGAACACTGAAGCTTTCTTT
>TRBJ2-2|TRBV10-1|TRBD2|.
CASAGTRYTGELFF
TGCGCCAGCGCCGGGACTAGATACACCGGGGAGCTGTTTTTT
>TRBJ2-1|TRBV11-2|.|.
CASSLNWGLSYNEQFF
TGTGCCAGCAGCTTAAATTGGGGGTTGTCCTACAATGAGCAGTTCTTC
>TRBJ2-3|TRBV11-2|.|.
CASSWASVSTDTQYF
TGTGCCAGCAGCTGGGCTAGCGTGAGCACAGATACGCAGTATTTT
>TRBJ2-2|TRBV5-6|.|once
CASSPQSNTGELFF
TGTGCCAGCAGCCCCCAGTCGAACACCGGGGAGCTGTTTTTT
>TRBJ2-7|TRBV5-1|TRBD2|.
CASSLLIAGAESEQYF
TGCGCCAGCAGCTTGCTTATAGCGGGAGCTGAGAGCGAGCAGTACTTC
>TRBJ2-2|TRBV27|.|.
CASSFLASGELFF
TGTGCCAGCAGTTTTTTGGCGTCCGGGGAGCTGTTTTTT
>TRBJ2-7|TRBV5-4|.|.
CASSPRGVPTNEQYF
TGTGCCAGCAGCCCGAGGGGGGTCCCTACCAACGAGCAGTACTTC
>TRBJ2-1|TRBV7-9|.|.
CASSLGAGHNNEQFF
TGTGCCAGCAGCTTAGGGGCGGGACATAACAATGAGCAGTTCTTC
>TRBJ2-7|TRBV7-2|TRBD1|.
CASSSRDRGHEQYF
TGTGCCAGCAGCTCCCGGGACAGGGGCCACGAGCAGTACTTC
>TRBJ2-2|TRBV7-9|TRBD2|once
CASSPTSGTLLVFF
TGTGCCAGCAGCCCGACTAGCGGTACCCTTTTGGTGTTTTTT
>TRBJ2-1|TRBV4-1|.|.
CASSQVSTGPYNEQFF
TGCGCCAGCAGCCAAGTTTCGACGGGACCCTACAATGAGCAGTTCTTC
>TRBJ2-5|TRBV29-1|.|.
CSARQLTGETQYF
TGCAGCGCCCGCCAATTAACTGGAGAGACCCAGTACTTC
>TRBJ2-7|TRBV27|.|.
CATRDGTYEQYF
TGTGCCACCAGAGACGGGACCTACGAGCAGTACTTC
>TRBJ2-1|TRBV7-9|TRBD1|.
CASSFSGGPLNEQFF
TGTGCCAGCAGCTTTTCAGGGGGTCCTCTAAATGAGCAGTTCTTC
>TRBJ2-5|TRBV4-3|.|.
CASSQLNTGTQYQETQYF
TGCGCCAGCAGCCAACTTAACACGGGGACACAGTACCAAGAGACCCAGTACTTC
>TRBJ1-2|TRBV27|.|.
CASSLGGETGYTF
TGTGCCAGCAGTTTAGGGGGTGAGACTGGCTACACCTTC
>TRBJ2-3|TRBV7-9|.|.
CASSSPVVTDTQYF
TGTGCCAGCAGCTCCCCGGTGGTTACAGATACGCAGTATTTT
>TRBJ2-5|TRBV11-1|.|.
CASSLEYRGAQYF
TGTGCCAGCAGCTTAGAATATAGGGGGGCCCAGTACTTC
>TRBJ1-2|TRBV2|.|.
CASIGSTGYTF
TGTGCCAGCATAGGAAGCACTGGCTACACCTTC
>TRBJ2-1|TRBV28|TRBD2|.
CATKNAGGYNEQFF
TGTGCCACCAAAAACGCGGGGGGCTACAATGAGCAGTTCTTC
>TRBJ1-2|TRBV18|.|.
CASSRARRGVDGYTF
TGTGCCAGCTCACGAGCAAGGAGGGGGGTCGATGGCTACACCTTC
>TRBJ2-3|TRBV28|TRBD1|.
CASSFLLGQGRGDTQYF
TGTGCCAGCAGTTTCTTACTGGGACAGGGACGTGGAGATACGCAGTATTTT
>TRBJ2-7|TRBV19|.|.
CASSIFPGATYEQYF
TGTGCCAGTAGTATCTTCCCGGGAGCCACCTACGAGCAGTACTTC
>TRBJ1-1|TRBV6-6|TRBD1|.
CASKRQGMNTEAFF
TGTGCCAGCAAGAGACAGGGGATGAACACTGAAGCTTTCTTT
>TRBJ1-1|TRBV13|.|.
CASSLVGNLGGTEAFF
TGTGCCAGCAGCTTAGTGGGAAACCTGGGGGGGACTGAAGCTTTCTTT
>TRBJ2-7|TRBV28|.|.
CASSPTVDYEQYF
TGTGCCAGCAGTCCCACTGTGGACTACGAGCAGTACTTC
>TRBJ2-1|TRBV7-9|TRBD1|.
CASSQNRGLHNEQFF
TGTGCCAGCAGCCAGAACAGGGGCCTGCACAATGAGCAGTTCTTC
>TRBJ1-1|TRBV7-9|.|.
CASSLAGMNTEAFF
TGTGCCAGCAGCTTAGCAGGGATGAACACTGAAGCTTTCTTT